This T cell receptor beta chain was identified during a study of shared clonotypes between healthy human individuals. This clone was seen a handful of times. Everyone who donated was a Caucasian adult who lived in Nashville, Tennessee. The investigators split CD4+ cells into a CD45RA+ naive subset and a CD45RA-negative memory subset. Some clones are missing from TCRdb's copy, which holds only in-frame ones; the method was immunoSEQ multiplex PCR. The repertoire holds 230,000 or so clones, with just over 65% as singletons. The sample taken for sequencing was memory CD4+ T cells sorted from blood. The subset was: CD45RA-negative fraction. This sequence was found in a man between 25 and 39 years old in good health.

CDR3 bases: TGCAGCGTAGGACAGGGCGATGAAAAACTGTTTTTT. This translates into CSVGQGDEKLFF. This chain links TRBV29-1 with TRBJ1-4, with TRBD1 matching over 8 bases. Looked up from germline, CDR1 is SQVTM and CDR2 is ANQGSEA. This CDR3 has 12 residues. Unmatched junction bases numbered 3, after V lost 6 bases and J lost 6 bases.